The 22 T cell receptor beta chains below were found in one sample sequenced in a study of immune heterogeneity within non-small cell lung tumors. The starting template was genomic DNA from bulk tumor, 550 to 700 ng per sample. Multiple widely separated biopsies were taken from each primary tumor at surgery. Curative operations were performed on patients who had untreated, newly diagnosed non-small cell lung cancer. A multiplex PCR containing 32 V primers and 13 J primers was used to amplify TCR beta CDR3. Each CDR3 protein gets one entry after TCRdb re-called the multiplex PCR reads with MiXCR. The data show about 3,300 distinct CDR3 sequences, roughly a quarter seen once. The specimen was lung tumor tissue. The receptors were gathered from a man between 60 and 70 years old with non-small cell lung cancer.

This clonotype has just a few counts. The chain has TRBV6-1 and TRBJ2-6, with D possibly matching TRBD1 (5 bases). In germline, CDR1 is MNHNS, CDR2 SASEGT. The germline V and J ends were trimmed by 6 bases and 4 bases, with 13 bases remaining between them. The CDR3 contains 15 residues. The CDR3 loop is CASRHRSAGANVLTF. Written as DNA, the CDR3 is TGTGCCAGCAGGCACAGGTCCGCCGGGGCCAACGTCCTGACTTTC.

This clonotype occurred once. A read error may explain this, as a much larger clone is one base away. This chain joins TRBV27 and TRBJ1-1, with 11 positions matching TRBD1. The CDR3 is made up of 15 amino acids. Germline V gene sequence: CDR1 MNHEY, CDR2 SMNVEV (reference sequence). The CDR3 here is CDSSRLGQGVTEAFF. CDR3 sequence (DNA): TGTGACAGCAGTCGCCTGGGACAGGGGGTAACTGAAGCTTTCTTT.

J is TRBJ2-3 and V is TRBV20-1; 15 positions agree with TRBD2. The CDR3 has 18 amino acids. Germline CDR1 DFQATT, CDR2 SNEGSKA (reference sequence). V lost 3 bases, J lost 4 bases, and 11 bases stayed unmatched. CDR3 nucleotides: TGCAGTGCTAGTGGCGGACTAGCGGGAGGGGCCGGAGCAGATACGCAGTATTTT. It specifies CSASGGLAGGAGADTQYF.

The chain employs TRBV20-1 and TRBJ2-5; TRBD2 agrees at 8 bases. The CDR3 sequence is 14 residues long. With V trimmed by 6 bases and J by 2 bases, 8 bases remained unmatched. From germline, CDR1 is DFQATT and CDR2 SNEGSKA (reference sequence). DNA of the CDR3: TGCAGTGCACCCTTAACGGGAGGGCAAGAGACCCAGTACTTC. Translated, it gives CSAPLTGGQETQYF.

The V gene is TRBV10-2, the J gene TRBJ2-3; TRBD2 might be the D (5 bases). Germline lookup yields CDR1 WSHSY and CDR2 SAAADI. Between the trimmed V and J ends, which lost 7 bases and 6 bases, there was a span of 8 bases. The CDR3 is made up of 11 amino acids. The CDR3 DNA reads TGCGCCAGCACCAAGCGGGATACGCAGTATTTT. This gives the protein CASTKRDTQYF.

There are a few counts of this clonotype. The rearrangement links TRBV11-2 to TRBJ2-2; D not resolved. The germline CDR1 and CDR2 sequences are SGHAT and FQNNGV. The length of the CDR3 is 15 residues. The V and J ends lost 5 bases and 7 bases respectively, with 17 bases between them. The CDR3 sequence is CASSKQLGQSGELFF. CDR3 DNA sequence: TGTGCCAGCAGCAAACAATTAGGGCAAAGCGGGGAGCTGTTTTTT. The full variable domain, with the rest looked up from reference TRBV11-2 and TRBJ2-2, is EAGVAQSPRYKIIEKRQSVAFWCNPISGHATLYWYQQILGQGPKLLIQFQNNGVVDDSQLPKDRFSAERLKGVDSTLKIQPAKLEDSAVYLCASSKQLGQSGELFFGEGSRLTVL.

This clonotype was seen a handful of times. The chain employs TRBV20-1 and TRBJ2-2; TRBD2 is a possible D gene (5 bases). The CDR3 covers 14 residues. Trimming removed 5 bases from V and 0 bases from J, with 10 bases in between. CDR1 and CDR2 from the germline V gene are DFQATT and SNEGSKA (reference sequence). CDR3 residues: CSAPRGANTGELFF. CDR3 sequence (DNA): TGCAGTGCTCCCCGGGGTGCGAACACCGGGGAGCTGTTTTTT.

A few counts support this clonotype. This chain connects TRBV7-3 to TRBJ1-5; 10 positions agree with TRBD1. This CDR3 is 18 amino acids long. The V segment lost 1 base and the J segment 1 base; nucleotides outside the gene matches: 7. Germline assignment: CDR1 SGHTA and CDR2 FQGTGA. The CDR3 DNA sequence: TGTGCCAGCAGCTTAAACCAGGGGGACAGGGGAAGCAATCAGCCCCAGCATTTT. Its translation: CASSLNQGDRGSNQPQHF.

The chain is built from TRBV20-1 and TRBJ1-5; unclear D gene. This CDR3 has 13 residues. V was shortened by 4 bases and J by 7 bases, with 14 bases between the two germline ends. Germline values: CDR1 DFQATT, CDR2 SNEGSKA (reference sequence). CDR3 residues: CSAISIMNQPQHF. CDR3 nucleotides: TGCAGTGCTATAAGTATCATGAACCAGCCCCAGCATTTT.

This clonotype was detected a few times. The chain is built from TRBV28 and TRBJ1-4; no clear D gene. Germline V gene lookup returns CDR1 MDHEN and CDR2 SYDVKM. The CDR3 has 13 residues. The V and J ends lost 3 bases and 3 bases respectively, with 5 bases between them. Here the CDR3 reads CASSLGPNEKLFF. The CDR3, as DNA: TGTGCCAGCAGTTTGGGTCCTAATGAAAAACTGTTTTTT. The full variable domain, its missing parts supplied by reference TRBV28 and TRBJ1-4, is DVKVTQSSRYLVKRTGEKVFLECVQDMDHENMFWYRQDPGLGLRLIYFSYDVKMKEKGDIPEGYSVSREKKERFSLILESASTNQTSMYLCASSLGPNEKLFFGSGTQLSVL.

This clonotype ranks as large. The chain carries TRBV7-2 and TRBJ2-7; possible D gene TRBD2, 6 bases. Germline V gene lookup returns CDR1 SGHTA and CDR2 FQGNSA. V was trimmed by 0 bases and J by 2 bases, leaving 8 bases between them. The CDR3 extends over 14 amino acids. CDR3 amino acids: CASSLAPSAYEQYF. Written as DNA, the CDR3 is TGTGCCAGCAGCTTAGCTCCTAGCGCCTACGAGCAGTACTTC.

In this sample, this clonotype is medium-sized (0.01 to 0.1%). The CDR3 sequence is CASTSGTGVFNEQFF. In nucleotides, the CDR3 is TGTGCCAGTACCTCCGGGACAGGGGTATTCAATGAGCAGTTCTTC. This chain links TRBV19 with TRBJ2-1; 10 bases align to TRBD1. V lost 7 bases, J lost 6 bases, and 9 bases stayed unmatched. In germline, CDR1 is LNHDA, CDR2 SQIVND (reference sequence). The CDR3 consists of 15 residues.

Regarding this clonotype: This could be a read error, since a much larger clone is one nucleotide away. The chain uses TRBV30 and TRBJ1-5, with 10 bases fitting TRBD1. Germline CDR1 GTSNPN, CDR2 SVGIG (reference sequence). V was clipped by 2 bases and J by 6 bases; unmatched bases: 7. The CDR3 spans 15 residues. The CDR3 sequence is CAWSLPGQGSQPQHF. The CDR3 DNA is TGTGCCTGGAGTTTACCGGGACAGGGGTCTCAGCCCCAGCATTTT.

The rearrangement uses TRBV2 and TRBJ2-2, with no clear D. Germline V gene lookup returns CDR1 SNHLY and CDR2 FYNNEI. V shed 7 bases and J shed 5 bases, with 5 bases lying between them. CDR3 length equals 11 residues. Here the CDR3 DNA reads TGTGCCAGCATGGAGACCGGGGAGCTGTTTTTT. Residues: CASMETGELFF.

This clonotype is termed medium-sized. The chain combines TRBV7-9 with TRBJ2-7; 9 bases fit TRBD2. Germline V gene data show CDR1 as SEHNR and CDR2 as FQNEAQ (reference sequence). The trim removed 0 bases at V and 6 bases at J, leaving 6 bases unmatched. The CDR3 runs to 15 residues. DNA for the CDR3: TGTGCCAGCAGCTTAGCGTTTAGCGGGAGATCCGAGCAGTACTTC. It encodes CASSLAFSGRSEQYF.

This clonotype is medium-sized within its sample. The rearrangement joins TRBV6-1 to TRBJ1-3, with a weak D call TRBD1 (5 bases). The CDR3 is 14 residues long. Per germline, CDR1 MNHNS and CDR2 SASEGT. Trimming shortened V by 6 bases and J by 0 bases, and 9 bases separated the two germline ends. The CDR3 DNA follows: TGTGCCAGCAGGGGACGGAGCTCTGGAAACACCATATATTTT. Translated, it gives CASRGRSSGNTIYF.

This clonotype is medium-sized within its sample. The DNA for the CDR3 is TGCAGTGCTCTAACCCCGACAGGGGGTGGGCCCTACGAGCAGTACTTC. It codes for CSALTPTGGGPYEQYF. V gene TRBV20-1 combines with J gene TRBJ2-7; 9 bases map to TRBD1. Germline lookup yields CDR1 DFQATT and CDR2 SNEGSKA (reference sequence). J was trimmed by 2 bases and V by 5 bases; bases with no gene match: 13. The CDR3 extends over 16 amino acids.

This clonotype is labeled medium-sized (0.01 to 0.1%). The chain links TRBV30 to TRBJ2-5; 7 nucleotides line up with TRBD1. CDR3 length: 15 residues. The germline V gene has CDR1 GTSNPN and CDR2 SVGIG (reference sequence). V lost 0 bases to trimming and J lost 5 bases; unmatched junction nucleotides: 9. The CDR3 here is CAWSVLGTARETQYF. For the CDR3, the DNA is TGTGCCTGGAGTGTACTCGGGACAGCGCGGGAGACCCAGTACTTC.

Points on this clonotype: A much larger clone is a single base away; this may be a read error. Here the CDR3 omits its conserved ending phenylalanine or tryptophan, so a read error is the likely source. The chain carries TRBV7-6 and TRBJ2-2, with D perhaps matching TRBD2 (6 bases). V was pared by 4 bases and J by 0 bases, with 9 bases between. CDR1 is SGHVS and CDR2 is FNYEAQ in the germline V gene. The CDR3 is 15 residues long. The CDR3 protein is CASSSDYANTGELFI. CDR3 nucleotide sequence: TGTGCCAGCAGCTCGGACTACGCGAACACCGGGGAGCTGTTTATT.

V usage is TRBV6-1 and J usage is TRBJ2-2; no reliable D call. Looked up from germline, CDR1 is MNHNS and CDR2 is SASEGT. Trimming stripped 6 bases from V and 7 bases from J, with 12 bases between. CDR3 length: 13 amino acids. The CDR3 protein is CASSPAYDGELFF. The CDR3 DNA is TGTGCCAGCAGCCCCGCCTACGACGGGGAGCTGTTTTTT.

Concerning this clonotype itself: A clone one base away is much larger, so this may be a read error. The rearrangement uses TRBV7-2 and TRBJ2-3; 8 bases match TRBD2. In germline, CDR1 is SGHTA, CDR2 FQGNSA. This CDR3 contains 16 residues. CDR3 bases: TGTGACAGCAGCTCCGAAAGCGGGAGCCGTGCAGATACGCAGTATTTT. This gives the protein CDSSSESGSRADTQYF.

This clonotype was picked up a small number of times. This chain uses TRBV11-2 with TRBJ1-1, with D tentatively TRBD1 (6 bases). Germline CDR1 SGHAT, CDR2 FQNNGV. CDR3 length: 14 residues. Trimming left V 5 bases short and J 0 bases short, with 10 bases between. The CDR3 DNA sequence: TGTGCCAGCAGCCCGGGACACCTGAACACTGAAGCTTTCTTT. Its translation: CASSPGHLNTEAFF.